This T cell receptor (beta chain) was captured by sequencing in a study of cytomegalovirus exposure and HLA in healthy donors. In the PCR, 60 Vbeta and 13 Jbeta primers were used. Clones were sequenced by immunoSEQ multiplex PCR, and TCRdb holds only the in-frame ones, with some missing. The table has approximately 110,000 clones, roughly 70% seen once. The CDR3 length is 15 residues. In germline, CDR1 is LNHDA, CDR2 SQIVND (reference sequence). V was cut by 5 bases and J by 1 base, with 14 bases left in between. The sequenced sample was PBMCs. The chain joins TRBV19 to TRBJ1-1, with D perhaps TRBD1 (6 bases). This sequence originates from a man aged 35 to 55 in good health and CMV-seropositive. The CDR3 reads CASSDTGIKNTEAFF. The CDR3 nucleotides read TGTGCCAGTAGTGACACAGGGATTAAGAACACTGAAGCTTTCTTT.